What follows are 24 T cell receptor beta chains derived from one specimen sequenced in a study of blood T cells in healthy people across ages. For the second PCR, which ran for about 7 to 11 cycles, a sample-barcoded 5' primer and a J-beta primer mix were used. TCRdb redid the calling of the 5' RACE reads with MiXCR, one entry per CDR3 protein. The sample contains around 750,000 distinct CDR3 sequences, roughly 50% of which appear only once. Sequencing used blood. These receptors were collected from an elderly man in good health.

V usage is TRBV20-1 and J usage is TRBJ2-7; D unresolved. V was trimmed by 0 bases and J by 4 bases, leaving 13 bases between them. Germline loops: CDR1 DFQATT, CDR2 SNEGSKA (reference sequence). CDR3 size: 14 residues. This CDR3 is CSARDAARNYEQYF. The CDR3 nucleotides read TGCAGTGCTAGAGATGCGGCACGGAATTACGAGCAGTACTTC.

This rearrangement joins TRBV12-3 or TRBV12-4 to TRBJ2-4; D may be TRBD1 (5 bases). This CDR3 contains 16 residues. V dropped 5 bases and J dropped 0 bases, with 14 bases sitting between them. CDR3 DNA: TGTGCCAGCAGTCCTACAGGTTTCCTAGCCAAAAACATTCAGTACTTC. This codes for CASSPTGFLAKNIQYF.

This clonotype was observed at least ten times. The chain's CDR3 is CASSVGQQETQYF. The DNA for the CDR3 is TGTGCCAGCAGCGTAGGGCAGCAAGAGACCCAGTACTTC. The V gene is TRBV9, the J gene TRBJ2-5; D gene unclear. Trimming pared 0 bases from V and 2 bases from J, leaving 5 bases between. The CDR3 length is 13 residues. From germline, CDR1 is SGDLS and CDR2 YYNGEE.

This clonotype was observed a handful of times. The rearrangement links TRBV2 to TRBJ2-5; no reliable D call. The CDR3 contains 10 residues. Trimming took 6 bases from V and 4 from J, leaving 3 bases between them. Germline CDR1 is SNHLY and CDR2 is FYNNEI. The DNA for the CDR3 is TGTGCCAGCAGGACAGAGACCCAGTACTTC. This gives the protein CASRTETQYF. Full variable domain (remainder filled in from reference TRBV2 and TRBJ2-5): EPEVTQTPSHQVTQMGQEVILRCVPISNHLYFYWYRQILGQKVEFLVSFYNNEISEKSEIFDDQFSVERPDGSNFTLKIRSTKLEDSAMYFCASRTETQYFGPGTRLLVL.

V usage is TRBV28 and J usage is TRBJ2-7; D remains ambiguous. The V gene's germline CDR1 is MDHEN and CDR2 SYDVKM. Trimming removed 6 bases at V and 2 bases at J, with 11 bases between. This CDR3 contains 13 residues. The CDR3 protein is CASRFTGPYEQYF. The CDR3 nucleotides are TGTGCCAGCAGGTTCACTGGTCCCTACGAGCAGTACTTC.

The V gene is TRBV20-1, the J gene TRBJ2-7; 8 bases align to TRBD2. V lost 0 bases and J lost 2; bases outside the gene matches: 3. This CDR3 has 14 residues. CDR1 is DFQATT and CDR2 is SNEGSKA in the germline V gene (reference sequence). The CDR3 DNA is TGCAGTGCTAGAGATAAACTAGCGGCCTACGAGCAGTACTTC. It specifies CSARDKLAAYEQYF.

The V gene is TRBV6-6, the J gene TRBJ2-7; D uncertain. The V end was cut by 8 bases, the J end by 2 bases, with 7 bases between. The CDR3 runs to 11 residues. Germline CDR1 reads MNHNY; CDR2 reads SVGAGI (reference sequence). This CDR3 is CASQKTYEQYF. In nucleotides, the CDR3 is TGTGCCAGCCAGAAAACCTACGAGCAGTACTTC.

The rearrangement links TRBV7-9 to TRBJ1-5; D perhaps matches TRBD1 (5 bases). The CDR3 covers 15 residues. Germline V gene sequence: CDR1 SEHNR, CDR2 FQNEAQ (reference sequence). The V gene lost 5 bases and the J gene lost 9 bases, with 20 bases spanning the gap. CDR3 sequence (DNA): TGTGCCAGCAGCCCGCGATGGGACCCAGAAGGGCCCCAGCATTTT. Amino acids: CASSPRWDPEGPQHF.

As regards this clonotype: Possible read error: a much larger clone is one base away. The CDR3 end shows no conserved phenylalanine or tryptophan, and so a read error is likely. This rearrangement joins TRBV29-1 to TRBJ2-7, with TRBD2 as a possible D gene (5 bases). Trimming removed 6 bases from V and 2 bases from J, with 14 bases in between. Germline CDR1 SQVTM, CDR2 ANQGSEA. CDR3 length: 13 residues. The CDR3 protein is CSVASSVAYEQYL. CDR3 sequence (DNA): TGCAGCGTAGCTAGCAGTGTAGCCTACGAGCAGTACCTC.

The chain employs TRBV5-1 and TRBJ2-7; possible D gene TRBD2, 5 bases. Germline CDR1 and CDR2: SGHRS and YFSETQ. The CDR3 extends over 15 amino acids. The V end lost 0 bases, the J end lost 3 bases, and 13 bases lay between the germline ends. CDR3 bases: TGCGCCAGCAGCTTGGTTCGGGGAGCGAACTACGAGCAGTACTTC. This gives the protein CASSLVRGANYEQYF.

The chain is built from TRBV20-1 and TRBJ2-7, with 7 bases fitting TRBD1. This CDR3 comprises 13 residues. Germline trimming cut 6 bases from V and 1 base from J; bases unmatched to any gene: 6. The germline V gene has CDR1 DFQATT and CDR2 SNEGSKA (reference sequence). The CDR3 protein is CSAPRTGSYEQYF. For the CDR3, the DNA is TGCAGTGCCCCCCGGACAGGATCCTACGAGCAGTACTTC.

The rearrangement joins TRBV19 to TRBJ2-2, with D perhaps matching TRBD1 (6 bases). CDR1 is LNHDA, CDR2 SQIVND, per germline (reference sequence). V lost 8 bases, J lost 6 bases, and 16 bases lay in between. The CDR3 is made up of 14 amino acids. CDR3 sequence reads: CASGQTRVAGELFF. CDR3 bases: TGTGCCAGTGGACAGACGAGAGTGGCCGGGGAGCTGTTTTTT.

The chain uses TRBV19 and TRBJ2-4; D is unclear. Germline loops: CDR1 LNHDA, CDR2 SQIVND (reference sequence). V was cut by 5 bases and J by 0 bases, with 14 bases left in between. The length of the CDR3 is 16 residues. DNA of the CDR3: TGTGCCAGTAGTGGGAACATTTTCCTAGCCAAAAACATTCAGTACTTC. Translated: CASSGNIFLAKNIQYF.

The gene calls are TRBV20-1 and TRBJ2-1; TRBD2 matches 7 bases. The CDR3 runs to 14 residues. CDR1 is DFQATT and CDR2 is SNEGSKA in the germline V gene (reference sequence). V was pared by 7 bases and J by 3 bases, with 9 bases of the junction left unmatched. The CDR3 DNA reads TGCAGTGGGCTGACTAGCCTTCGCTACAATGAGCAGTTCTTC. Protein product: CSGLTSLRYNEQFF.

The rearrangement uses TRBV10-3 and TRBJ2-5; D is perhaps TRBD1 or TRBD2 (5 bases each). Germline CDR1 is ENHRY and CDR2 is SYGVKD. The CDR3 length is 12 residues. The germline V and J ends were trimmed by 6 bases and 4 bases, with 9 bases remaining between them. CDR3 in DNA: TGTGCCATCAGAGGGGACGGAGAGACCCAGTACTTC. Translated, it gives CAIRGDGETQYF.

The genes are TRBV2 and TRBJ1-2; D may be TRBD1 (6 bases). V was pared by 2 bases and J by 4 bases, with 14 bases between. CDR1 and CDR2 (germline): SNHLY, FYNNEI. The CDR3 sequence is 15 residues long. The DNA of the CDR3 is TGTGCCAGCAGTGAAAGAGGGGGGCGCAGCTATGGCTACACCTTC. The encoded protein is CASSERGGRSYGYTF.

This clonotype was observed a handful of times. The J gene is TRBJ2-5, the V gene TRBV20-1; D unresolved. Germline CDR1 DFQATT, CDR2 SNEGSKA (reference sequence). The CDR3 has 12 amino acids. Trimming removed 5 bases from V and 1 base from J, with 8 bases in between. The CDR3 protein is CSAQARQETQYF. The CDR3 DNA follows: TGCAGTGCTCAAGCACGCCAAGAGACCCAGTACTTC.

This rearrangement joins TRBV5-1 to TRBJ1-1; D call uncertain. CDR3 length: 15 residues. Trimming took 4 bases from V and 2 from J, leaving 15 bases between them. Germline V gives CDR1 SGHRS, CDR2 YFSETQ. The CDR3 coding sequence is TGCGCCAGCAGCCGTGGAGGACTTACAAACACTGAAGCTTTCTTT. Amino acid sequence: CASSRGGLTNTEAFF.

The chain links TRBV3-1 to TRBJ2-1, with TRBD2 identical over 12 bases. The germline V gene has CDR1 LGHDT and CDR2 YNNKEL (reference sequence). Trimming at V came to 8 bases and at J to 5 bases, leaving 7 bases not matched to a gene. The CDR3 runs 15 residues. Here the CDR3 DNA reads TGTGCCAGCTCAGGACTAGCGGGGCGTAACAATGAGCAGTTCTTC. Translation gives CASSGLAGRNNEQFF.

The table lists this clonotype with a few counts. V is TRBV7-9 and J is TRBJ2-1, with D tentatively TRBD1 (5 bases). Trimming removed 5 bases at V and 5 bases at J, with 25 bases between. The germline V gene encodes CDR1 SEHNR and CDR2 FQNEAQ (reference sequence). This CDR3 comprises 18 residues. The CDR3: CASSRPIRRQTVNNEQFF. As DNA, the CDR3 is TGTGCCAGCAGCCGACCCATAAGACGACAGACTGTGAACAATGAGCAGTTCTTC.

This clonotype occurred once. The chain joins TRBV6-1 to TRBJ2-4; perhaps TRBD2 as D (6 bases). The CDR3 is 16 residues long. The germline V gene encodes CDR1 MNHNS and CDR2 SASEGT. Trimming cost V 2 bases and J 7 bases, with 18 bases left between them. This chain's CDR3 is CASSERGGGGGNIQYF. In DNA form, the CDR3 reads TGTGCCAGCAGTGAAAGGGGCGGCGGAGGAGGGAACATTCAGTACTTC.

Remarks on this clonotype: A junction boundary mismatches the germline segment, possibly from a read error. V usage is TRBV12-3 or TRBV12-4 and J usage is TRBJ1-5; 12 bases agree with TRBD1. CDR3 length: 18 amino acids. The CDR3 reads CVSSFRDRGPNSNQPQHF. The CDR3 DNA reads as TGTGTCAGCAGTTTCCGGGACAGGGGGCCCAATAGCAATCAGCCCCAGCATTTT.

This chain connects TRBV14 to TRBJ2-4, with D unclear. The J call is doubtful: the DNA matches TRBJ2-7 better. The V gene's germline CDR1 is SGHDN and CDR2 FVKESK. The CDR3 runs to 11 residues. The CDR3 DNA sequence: TGTGCCAGCAGTCAATACGCCGAGCAGTACTTC. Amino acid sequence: CASSQYAEQYF.

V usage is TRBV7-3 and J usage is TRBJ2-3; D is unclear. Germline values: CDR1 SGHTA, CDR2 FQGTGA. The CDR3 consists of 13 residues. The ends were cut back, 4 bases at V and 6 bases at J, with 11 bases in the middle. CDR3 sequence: CASSSGARDTQYF. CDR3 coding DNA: TGTGCCAGCAGCTCGGGTGCTCGGGATACGCAGTATTTT.